The 5 T cell receptor beta chains listed next were all sequenced from one sample in a study of blood T cell repertoires in COVID-19. Using immunoSEQ multiplex PCR, the repertoire was profiled, and TCRdb retains in-frame clones only, with some absent. There are approximately 77,000 clones in the sample; 70% to 90% occur only once, and approximately 6.7% lies in the top ten. The specimen was peripheral blood. These receptors were taken from a woman older than 75 with acute or convalescent COVID-19.

This clone was counted only a few times. The chain carries TRBV2 and TRBJ1-2; maybe TRBD1 (6 bases). V was shortened by 8 bases and J by 0 bases, with 13 bases between the two germline ends. The CDR3 is 14 residues long. The germline V gene encodes CDR1 SNHLY and CDR2 FYNNEI. The CDR3 region has the DNA TGTGCCAGCCAAAAAGGGGGGGCTAACTATGGCTACACCTTC. Translating gives CASQKGGANYGYTF.

This chain uses TRBV29-1 with TRBJ2-4; D is undetermined. The ends were cut back, 5 bases at V and 3 bases at J, with 20 bases in the middle. The CDR3 is made up of 16 amino acids. The germline gives CDR1 SQVTM, CDR2 ANQGSEA. CDR3 sequence (DNA): TGCAGCGTTATGGGCTCTTACCTCACAGACAAAAACATTCAGTACTTC. It yields the protein CSVMGSYLTDKNIQYF.

The chain recombines TRBV25-1 with TRBJ2-1; D is unresolved. The length of the CDR3 is 15 residues. Deletions cut 4 bases from V and 2 bases from J, with 12 bases between. Germline values: CDR1 MGHDK, CDR2 SYGVNS. CDR3 sequence: CASSGPGSAYNEQFF. The CDR3 nucleotides read TGTGCCAGCAGTGGGCCAGGTTCCGCCTACAATGAGCAGTTCTTC.

This clone was seen just once. This sequence joins TRBV3-1 (or the pseudogene TRBV3-2) and TRBJ2-5; 16 bases map to TRBD2. Losses at the gene ends were 4 bases for V and 5 bases for J; bases not matched to a gene: 7. The CDR3 is 17 residues long. CDR1 and CDR2 from the germline V gene are LGHDT and YNNKEL (reference sequence). CDR3 nucleotide sequence: TGTGCCAGCAGCCTACCGGGACTAGCGGGGGGGCTGGAGACCCAGTACTTC. It translates to CASSLPGLAGGLETQYF.

The rearrangement uses TRBV5-1 and TRBJ1-2; 9 bases are shared with TRBD1. The CDR3 sequence is 13 residues long. The V segment lost 8 bases and the J segment 5 bases; nucleotides outside the gene matches: 7. Per germline, CDR1 SGHRS and CDR2 YFSETQ. CDR3 sequence reads: CASGQGPIYGYTF. The CDR3 DNA reads as TGCGCCAGTGGACAGGGGCCAATTTATGGCTACACCTTC.